Below are 14 T cell receptor beta chains sequenced from a single sample in a study of blood T cells in healthy people across ages. Combining a sample-barcoded 5' primer with a J-beta primer mix, a second PCR ran for roughly 7 to 11 cycles. TCRdb re-called the 5' RACE reads with MiXCR, one entry per CDR3 protein. This table holds approximately 1,700,000 distinct CDR3 sequences, roughly two fifths found once. The sample consisted of blood. All receptors come from a human donor in good health.

The chain links TRBV6-5 to TRBJ1-2; D is possibly TRBD1 (5 bases). Trimming left V 8 bases short and J 7 bases short, with 17 bases between. The CDR3 totals 13 residues. CDR1 and CDR2 (germline): MNHEY, SVGAGI. The CDR3 spells CASATRGVGGYTF. CDR3 DNA: TGTGCCAGCGCGACTAGGGGCGTTGGTGGCTACACCTTC.

The V and J genes are TRBV12-3 or TRBV12-4 and TRBJ1-2, with 8 bases matching TRBD1. The CDR3 runs 14 residues. J lost 6 bases, V lost 5 bases, and 8 bases had no gene match. The CDR3 region is CASSLRQGRDGYTF. The CDR3 DNA follows: TGTGCCAGCAGTCTAAGACAGGGGCGAGATGGCTACACCTTC.

This clonotype has a handful of counts. The V gene is TRBV9, the J gene TRBJ1-2; maybe TRBD1 (6 bases). Trimming shortened V by 6 bases and J by 6 bases, and 18 bases separated the two germline ends. The CDR3 consists of 14 residues. Germline values: CDR1 SGDLS, CDR2 YYNGEE. The CDR3 region is CASNRGGDFDGYTF. The DNA of the CDR3 is TGTGCCAGCAACAGAGGGGGGGATTTCGATGGCTACACCTTC.

This chain links TRBV6-2 or TRBV6-3 with TRBJ1-1; 9 positions agree with TRBD1. V was clipped by 2 bases and J by 2 bases; unmatched bases: 9. The CDR3 sequence is 17 residues long. In germline, CDR1 is MNHEY, CDR2 SVGEGT. CDR3 residues: CASSYPDRGPFNTEAFF. Written as DNA, the CDR3 is TGTGCCAGCAGTTACCCGGACAGGGGCCCTTTTAACACTGAAGCTTTCTTT.

This clonotype was observed a handful of times. The chain uses TRBV7-3 and TRBJ2-1; 10 positions match TRBD2. Germline V gene sequence: CDR1 SGHTA, CDR2 FQGTGA. With V trimmed by 5 bases and J by 7 bases, 11 bases remained unmatched. CDR3 size: 16 residues. The CDR3: CASSPVSGGAKNEQFF. The DNA for the CDR3 is TGTGCCAGCAGCCCGGTGAGCGGGGGGGCCAAGAATGAGCAGTTCTTC.

The chain combines TRBV15 with TRBJ2-5, with 8 nucleotides matching TRBD1. CDR3 size: 15 residues. V shed 5 bases and J 4 bases; nucleotides not matched to a gene: 9. The germline V gene has CDR1 LNHNV and CDR2 YYDKDF (reference sequence). CDR3 amino acids: CATSGAKTGGETQYF. DNA of the CDR3: TGTGCCACCAGCGGAGCTAAAACAGGGGGAGAGACCCAGTACTTC.

The V call is TRBV7-9, the J call TRBJ2-7, with no clear D. The length of the CDR3 is 14 residues. The V end was cut by 5 bases, the J end by 2 bases, with 13 bases between. From germline, CDR1 is SEHNR and CDR2 FQNEAQ (reference sequence). The CDR3 nucleotides read TGTGCCAGCAGCCTTCTGAGATCGCCCTACGAGCAGTACTTC. Protein: CASSLLRSPYEQYF.

As to this clonotype: Mismatch with germline at one junction end may stem from a read error. The chain carries TRBV5-1 and TRBJ2-5; a weak D match, TRBD2 (5 bases). The germline CDR1 and CDR2 sequences are SGHRS and YFSETQ. The CDR3 totals 13 residues. CDR3 residues: CVSYEGLQGTQYF. CDR3 coding DNA: TGCGTCAGCTATGAGGGCCTTCAAGGGACCCAGTACTTC.

This clonotype was counted a few times. J is TRBJ2-6 and V is TRBV5-5; D gene ambiguous. Trimming took 1 base from V and 0 from J, leaving 20 bases between them. The CDR3 extends over 20 amino acids. Germline V CDR1 and CDR2: SGHKS, YYEKEE (reference sequence). The CDR3 DNA is TGTGCCAGCAGCTTGTTGGTAAGGGCCGTAATGAGCTCTGGGGCCAACGTCCTGACTTTC. Its protein is CASSLLVRAVMSSGANVLTF.

The CDR3 DNA reads as TGTGCCAGCAGCTTCGGACTAGTAGGCGCCTACAATGAGCAGTTCTTC. Its translation: CASSFGLVGAYNEQFF. V gene TRBV13 combines with J gene TRBJ2-1, with TRBD2 matching over 7 bases. Germline assignment: CDR1 PRHDT and CDR2 FYEKMQ (reference sequence). Trimming at V came to 3 bases and at J to 2 bases, leaving 7 bases not matched to a gene. This CDR3 has 16 residues. Based on the CDR3 plus reference TRBV13 and TRBJ2-1, the full variable domain is AAGVIQSPRHLIKEKRETATLKCYPIPRHDTVYWYQQGPGQDPQFLISFYEKMQSDKGSIPDRFSAQQFSDYHSELNMSSLELGDSALYFCASSFGLVGAYNEQFFGPGTRLTVL.

This clonotype was seen at least ten times. V and J are TRBV5-1 and TRBJ2-1; D gene uncertain. Trimming left V 3 bases short and J 4 bases short, with 14 bases between. CDR3 length: 15 residues. In germline, CDR1 is SGHRS, CDR2 YFSETQ. DNA of the CDR3: TGCGCCAGCAGCTCGTCGGACCCATTATACAATGAGCAGTTCTTC. This translates into CASSSSDPLYNEQFF.

This rearrangement joins TRBV20-1 to TRBJ2-1; TRBD2 matches 7 bases. The length of the CDR3 is 13 residues. The germline V gene has CDR1 DFQATT and CDR2 SNEGSKA (reference sequence). The V gene end was trimmed by 6 bases and the J gene end by 4 bases; junction bases not matched to a gene: 6. CDR3 residues: CSAPGLRYNEQFF. In nucleotides, the CDR3 is TGCAGTGCCCCGGGACTACGTTACAATGAGCAGTTCTTC.

This chain connects TRBV7-3 to TRBJ2-3, with D tentatively TRBD1 or TRBD2 (5 bases each). The germline V gene has CDR1 SGHTA and CDR2 FQGTGA. Between the trimmed V and J ends, which lost 3 bases and 2 bases, there was a span of 9 bases. The length of the CDR3 is 14 residues. CDR3 protein: CASSFGANTDTQYF. CDR3 DNA sequence: TGTGCCAGCAGCTTCGGGGCCAACACAGATACGCAGTATTTT.

The rearrangement links TRBV7-2 to TRBJ2-7; D gene ambiguous. This CDR3 has 15 residues. Germline assignment: CDR1 SGHTA and CDR2 FQGNSA. V lost 1 base, J lost 3 bases, and 13 bases lay in between. Here the CDR3 reads CASSLVDGLLYEQYF. The CDR3 bases are TGTGCCAGCAGCTTAGTGGACGGCCTCCTCTACGAGCAGTACTTC.